The rows below give T cell receptor beta chains drawn from one sample of a study of post-analysis software for immune sequencing data. TCRdb re-derived calls from the PCR reads in MiXCR, one entry per CDR3 protein. The table shows roughly 670,000 distinct CDR3 sequences, with more than 50% occurring only once. Sequencing used blood. These receptors originate from a girl under 10 years old with multiple sclerosis. CDR3s include the opening cysteine and the closing phenylalanine or tryptophan.

j_call v_call cdr3_aa
TRBJ1-2 TRBV20-1 CSAKTRGRGSFSYGYTF
TRBJ2-5 TRBV7-7 CASSSGRSSQETQYF
TRBJ2-1 TRBV13 CASSPPGGRSSYNEQFF
TRBJ2-4 TRBV30 CAWRDSLLAKNIQYF
TRBJ2-3 TRBV3-1 CASSQGTVVTDTQYF
TRBJ1-2 TRBV7-9 CASSWNSEAYGYTF
TRBJ1-2 TRBV10-3 CAISDFDRGPLNGYTF
TRBJ2-7 TRBV6-5 CASKDGSDRYEQYF
TRBJ2-1 TRBV7-2 CASSLDTGTYNEQFF
TRBJ2-3 TRBV7-2 CASSLVAGVLYF